This TCR beta chain was captured in a study of human T cells and chemical hapten exposure. Study-wide context: Among samples, TCR yields varied mainly because of small differences in pooled library volume.

The CDR3 has 13 residues. Unmatched junction bases numbered 5, after V lost 7 bases and J lost 5 bases. Germline CDR1 MDHEN, CDR2 SYDVKM. This clonotype came up many times. Sample time point: patch test 1, 2 weeks after DPC sensitization. The treatment was: therapeutic diphenylcyclopropenone sensitization with weekly scalp DPC. Authors' processing steps: TCR counts had a median of about 94,000 per sample and spanned roughly 20,000 to 690,600. Via MiXCR, TCRdb re-called the RACE reads, giving one row per CDR3 protein. The V and J calls come from TCRdb's annotation, not from the publication. The table shows approximately 82,000 distinct CDR3 sequences, with about 10% occurring only once.

The TCR comes from a man aged 40-49 years with alopecia areata. Some clones in this sample may be carry-over from other donors' samples. This sequence joins TRBV28 and TRBJ1-5; 7 bases are a match to TRBD1. Sequencing used whole blood, obtained in connection with sensitization to the hapten diphenylcyclopropenone (DPC). DNA for the CDR3: TGTGCCAGCAAGGAGGGGGCGGATCAGCCCCAGCATTTT. Protein sequence: CASKEGADQPQHF.